The rows below give T cell receptor beta chains drawn from one sample of a study of sequential checkpoint blockade in melanoma. Here immunoSEQ multiplex PCR was the method, and the copy in TCRdb shows in-frame clones only, minus some. The sample lists roughly 12,000 clones; less than 75% were seen once. The sample here was CD8+ T cells sorted from blood (inferred from file names), taken from a patient given nivolumab and ipilimumab in sequence. The receptors were gathered from a human donor with melanoma. Each CDR3 is given with its conserved first and last residue. A D gene is named only where the DNA matches it firmly. Size tells how often a clone was seen (once, few, many) or the class of an expanded clone, and some rows leave it out.

j_call d_call v_call clone_size cdr3_nt cdr3_aa
TRBJ2-5 . TRBV7-9 . TGTGCCAGCAGCATAACAGGCGGCAGGGCGACCCAGTACTTC CASSITGGRATQYF
TRBJ2-7 . TRBV11-2 . TGTGCCAGCAGCTTAGTACCACAGGCTCCCTACGAGCAGTACTTC CASSLVPQAPYEQYF
TRBJ2-7 . TRBV7-8 . TGTGCCAGCAGCTTACTCTACGAGCAGTACTTC CASSLLYEQYF
TRBJ2-7 . TRBV28 few TGTGCCAGCAGAGAAACAGGATTCCCCTACGAGCAGTACTTC CASRETGFPYEQYF
TRBJ1-1 . TRBV5-3 few TGTGCCAGCACCCCACCCTTTGGACATTCGAACACTGAAGCTTTCTTT CASTPPFGHSNTEAFF
TRBJ1-5 . TRBV6-5 . TGTGCCAGCAGACGGGGGGAGAGCAATCAGCCCCAGCATTTT CASRRGESNQPQHF
TRBJ2-2 . TRBV7-9 . TGTGCCAGCAGCCCTCCCACCGGGGAGCTGTTTTTT CASSPPTGELFF
TRBJ2-7 . TRBV9 . TGTGCCAGCAGCTCTAGGGGGACCGGATCCTACGAGCAGTACTTC CASSSRGTGSYEQYF
TRBJ2-7 TRBD1 TRBV4-1 . TGCGCCAGCAGCCAAGGGGAGGACAGGGGTTACGAGCAGTACTTC CASSQGEDRGYEQYF
TRBJ2-5 . TRBV4-1 . TGCGCCAGCAGCCAAGAACAGGGAGAAGAGACCCAGTACTTC CASSQEQGEETQYF
TRBJ2-7 TRBD1 TRBV7-9 . TGTGCCAGCAGCGAACAGGGGACCTACGAGCAGTACTTC CASSEQGTYEQYF
TRBJ2-1 TRBD2 TRBV9 few TGTGCCAGCAGCGTGACGAACGGGAGGCTAGCTGAGCAGTTCTTC CASSVTNGRLAEQFF
TRBJ2-3 . TRBV5-1 . TGCGCCAGCAGCCCAGATATGGCTAGCACAGATACGCAGTATTTT CASSPDMASTDTQYF